The rows below give T cell receptor beta chains drawn from one sample of a study of cytomegalovirus exposure and HLA in healthy donors. Measured with immunoSEQ multiplex PCR; TCRdb has only the in-frame clones, and not every one. The table has around 67,000 clones, 55% to 70% seen once. Sequenced material: PBMCs. The receptors were gathered from a woman between 45 and 60 years old in good health and CMV-seronegative. Both conserved end residues are part of each CDR3. The order of the fields is clone size, J gene, V gene, D gene, CDR3 protein, CDR3 DNA. The D gene is left open where the match is weak. The size of a clone is reported for some rows only, either as once, few or many, or as a class for expanded clones.

clone size: .
J gene: TRBJ1-2
V gene: TRBV6-6
D gene: .
CDR3 protein: CASSSQGFNYGYTF
CDR3 DNA: TGTGCCAGCAGTTCCCAGGGGTTTAACTATGGCTACACCTTC

clone size: .
J gene: TRBJ2-1
V gene: TRBV19
D gene: .
CDR3 protein: CASSTSYNEQFF
CDR3 DNA: TGTGCCAGTAGTACGTCCTACAATGAGCAGTTCTTC

clone size: .
J gene: TRBJ2-7
V gene: TRBV5-1
D gene: TRBD1
CDR3 protein: CASSLSGGTGYEQYF
CDR3 DNA: TGCGCCAGCAGCTTAAGTGGGGGGACAGGGTACGAGCAGTACTTC

clone size: .
J gene: TRBJ1-3
V gene: TRBV28
D gene: TRBD1
CDR3 protein: CASSFPGGRASGNTIYF
CDR3 DNA: TGTGCCAGCAGTTTCCCAGGGGGTCGCGCTTCTGGAAACACCATATATTTT

clone size: .
J gene: TRBJ1-2
V gene: TRBV5-4
D gene: .
CDR3 protein: CASSLGEVGDGYTF
CDR3 DNA: TGTGCCAGCAGCTTAGGGGAAGTCGGCGATGGCTACACCTTC

clone size: .
J gene: TRBJ1-1
V gene: TRBV18
D gene: TRBD1
CDR3 protein: CASSPRGQGANTEAFF
CDR3 DNA: TGTGCCAGCTCACCACGGGGTCAGGGGGCGAACACTGAAGCTTTCTTT

clone size: .
J gene: TRBJ1-1
V gene: TRBV5-8
D gene: TRBD1
CDR3 protein: CASSRRGSGAEAFF
CDR3 DNA: TGTGCCAGCAGCCGCAGGGGGTCGGGCGCTGAAGCTTTCTTT

clone size: .
J gene: TRBJ2-1
V gene: TRBV7-9
D gene: .
CDR3 protein: CASSTEGNLYNEQFF
CDR3 DNA: TGTGCCAGCAGCACGGAGGGAAACCTCTACAATGAGCAGTTCTTC

clone size: .
J gene: TRBJ2-3
V gene: TRBV5-1
D gene: TRBD1
CDR3 protein: CASSPRTGSGDTQYF
CDR3 DNA: TGCGCCAGCAGCCCGAGGACAGGGAGTGGAGATACGCAGTATTTT

clone size: .
J gene: TRBJ1-1
V gene: TRBV30
D gene: .
CDR3 protein: CAWESPENTEAFF
CDR3 DNA: TGTGCCTGGGAATCTCCAGAGAACACTGAAGCTTTCTTT

clone size: .
J gene: TRBJ2-4
V gene: TRBV12-5
D gene: .
CDR3 protein: CASADYSENIQYF
CDR3 DNA: TGTGCTAGTGCCGACTATTCGGAAAACATTCAGTACTTC

clone size: .
J gene: TRBJ1-3
V gene: TRBV28
D gene: TRBD1
CDR3 protein: CASSDRGRNTIYF
CDR3 DNA: TGTGCCAGCAGTGACAGGGGGAGGAACACCATATATTTT

clone size: .
J gene: TRBJ1-1
V gene: TRBV6-5
D gene: .
CDR3 protein: CASSYENRDTEAFF
CDR3 DNA: TGTGCCAGCAGTTATGAGAACAGGGACACTGAAGCTTTCTTT

clone size: .
J gene: TRBJ1-5
V gene: TRBV7-8
D gene: .
CDR3 protein: CASSPRPGQNQPQHF
CDR3 DNA: TGTGCCAGCAGCCCTCGGCCGGGACAAAATCAGCCCCAGCATTTT

clone size: .
J gene: TRBJ1-2
V gene: TRBV7-6
D gene: .
CDR3 protein: CASSLGGATSNYGYTF
CDR3 DNA: TGTGCCAGCAGCTTAGGCGGGGCTACTTCTAACTATGGCTACACCTTC

clone size: .
J gene: TRBJ2-7
V gene: TRBV29-1
D gene: TRBD1
CDR3 protein: CSVEGQGAGYEQYF
CDR3 DNA: TGCAGCGTTGAAGGGCAGGGGGCGGGTTACGAGCAGTACTTC

clone size: .
J gene: TRBJ2-7
V gene: TRBV5-1
D gene: .
CDR3 protein: CASSFGGNAYEQYF
CDR3 DNA: TGCGCCAGCAGCTTCGGGGGTAATGCCTACGAGCAGTACTTC

clone size: .
J gene: TRBJ2-7
V gene: TRBV4-1
D gene: .
CDR3 protein: CASSRSVGGDSYEQYF
CDR3 DNA: TGCGCCAGCAGCCGCTCGGTCGGGGGAGACTCCTACGAGCAGTACTTC

clone size: .
J gene: TRBJ2-7
V gene: TRBV7-9
D gene: .
CDR3 protein: CAGSLGGSTYEQYF
CDR3 DNA: TGTGCCGGCAGCTTAGGTGGCTCCACCTACGAGCAGTACTTC

clone size: .
J gene: TRBJ2-7
V gene: TRBV28
D gene: .
CDR3 protein: CASSLHARGRGEQYF
CDR3 DNA: TGTGCCAGCAGCCTCCACGCCAGGGGAAGAGGGGAGCAGTACTTC

clone size: .
J gene: TRBJ2-1
V gene: TRBV27
D gene: .
CDR3 protein: CASSRGDEHNEQFF
CDR3 DNA: TGTGCCAGCAGCCGCGGGGATGAACACAATGAGCAGTTCTTC

clone size: .
J gene: TRBJ1-1
V gene: TRBV7-9
D gene: .
CDR3 protein: CASSRGTEAFF
CDR3 DNA: TGTGCCAGCAGTAGGGGAACTGAAGCTTTCTTT

clone size: .
J gene: TRBJ2-1
V gene: TRBV12-5
D gene: TRBD2
CDR3 protein: CASGLVLASGSNEQFF
CDR3 DNA: TGTGCTAGTGGTTTGGTACTGGCTAGCGGGAGCAATGAGCAGTTCTTC

clone size: .
J gene: TRBJ2-7
V gene: TRBV5-1
D gene: TRBD1
CDR3 protein: CASARDRGTYEQYF
CDR3 DNA: TGCGCCAGCGCCCGGGACAGGGGAACCTACGAGCAGTACTTC

clone size: .
J gene: TRBJ1-5
V gene: TRBV2
D gene: .
CDR3 protein: CASSALVPGMRPQHF
CDR3 DNA: TGTGCCAGCAGCGCTCTAGTCCCGGGGATGCGGCCCCAGCATTTT

clone size: .
J gene: TRBJ2-7
V gene: TRBV7-8
D gene: TRBD2
CDR3 protein: CASSHLLAGGSYEQYF
CDR3 DNA: TGTGCCAGCAGCCACCTACTAGCGGGAGGGTCCTACGAGCAGTACTTC

clone size: .
J gene: TRBJ1-2
V gene: TRBV29-1
D gene: .
CDR3 protein: CSALGTYGYTF
CDR3 DNA: TGCAGCGCTCTGGGGACATATGGCTACACCTTC

clone size: .
J gene: TRBJ2-7
V gene: TRBV5-1
D gene: TRBD2
CDR3 protein: CASSPLAPSYEQYF
CDR3 DNA: TGCGCCAGCAGCCCACTAGCGCCAAGTTACGAGCAGTACTTC

clone size: .
J gene: TRBJ2-7
V gene: TRBV10-3
D gene: .
CDR3 protein: CAISGGYEQYF
CDR3 DNA: TGTGCCATCAGTGGAGGGTACGAGCAGTACTTC

clone size: .
J gene: TRBJ2-1
V gene: TRBV2
D gene: TRBD1
CDR3 protein: CASRGDSNEQFF
CDR3 DNA: TGTGCCAGCAGGGGGGACAGCAATGAGCAGTTCTTC

clone size: few
J gene: TRBJ2-6
V gene: TRBV12-5
D gene: TRBD1
CDR3 protein: CASGLVPVGRGIGANVLTF
CDR3 DNA: TGTGCTAGTGGTTTGGTACCCGTCGGCAGGGGGATCGGGGCCAACGTCCTGACTTTC

clone size: .
J gene: TRBJ1-2
V gene: TRBV25-1
D gene: TRBD1
CDR3 protein: CASSVTQGVGYTF
CDR3 DNA: TGTGCCAGCAGTGTTACACAGGGGGTTGGCTACACCTTC

clone size: once
J gene: TRBJ1-3
V gene: TRBV30
D gene: .
CDR3 protein: CAWSVLVDLRNTIYF
CDR3 DNA: TGTGCCTGGAGTGTACTGGTCGACCTGAGGAACACCATATATTTT

clone size: .
J gene: TRBJ1-1
V gene: TRBV5-1
D gene: .
CDR3 protein: CASSLDRLTGTEAFF
CDR3 DNA: TGCGCCAGCAGCTTGGATCGGTTGACGGGCACTGAAGCTTTCTTT

clone size: many
J gene: TRBJ2-5
V gene: TRBV2
D gene: TRBD1
CDR3 protein: CASGRDSQETQYF
CDR3 DNA: TGTGCCAGCGGACGGGACAGCCAAGAGACCCAGTACTTC

clone size: .
J gene: TRBJ2-7
V gene: TRBV7-9
D gene: .
CDR3 protein: CASSYDTLGYEQYF
CDR3 DNA: TGTGCCAGCAGCTACGACACCCTTGGCTACGAGCAGTACTTC

clone size: .
J gene: TRBJ2-7
V gene: TRBV9
D gene: .
CDR3 protein: CASSVGGGNYEQYF
CDR3 DNA: TGTGCCAGCAGCGTAGGTGGCGGGAACTACGAGCAGTACTTC

clone size: .
J gene: TRBJ1-1
V gene: TRBV27
D gene: .
CDR3 protein: CASMSRMNTEAFF
CDR3 DNA: TGTGCCAGCATGAGCAGGATGAACACTGAAGCTTTCTTT

clone size: once
J gene: TRBJ1-5
V gene: TRBV28
D gene: TRBD1
CDR3 protein: CASSDRGNQPQHF
CDR3 DNA: TGTGCCAGCAGTGACAGGGGCAATCAGCCCCAGCATTTT

clone size: .
J gene: TRBJ2-7
V gene: TRBV7-9
D gene: TRBD1
CDR3 protein: CASSHRDSYEQYF
CDR3 DNA: TGTGCCAGCAGCCACCGGGACAGCTACGAGCAGTACTTC

clone size: .
J gene: TRBJ2-5
V gene: TRBV11-3
D gene: TRBD2
CDR3 protein: CASSPKGLAGPPLYF
CDR3 DNA: TGTGCCAGCAGCCCGAAAGGACTAGCGGGACCCCCTCTGTACTTC

clone size: once
J gene: TRBJ2-3
V gene: TRBV4-1
D gene: .
CDR3 protein: CASSQAGLADTQYF
CDR3 DNA: TGCGCCAGCAGCCAAGCAGGGCTCGCAGATACGCAGTATTTT